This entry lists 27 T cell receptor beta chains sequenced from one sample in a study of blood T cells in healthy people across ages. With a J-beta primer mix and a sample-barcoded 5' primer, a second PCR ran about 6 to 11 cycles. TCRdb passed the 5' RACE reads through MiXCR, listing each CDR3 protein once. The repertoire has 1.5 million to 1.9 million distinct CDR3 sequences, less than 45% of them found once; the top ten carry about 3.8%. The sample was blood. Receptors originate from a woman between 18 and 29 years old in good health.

CDR3: CASSRTATSYNEQFF. For the CDR3, the DNA is TGTGCCAGCAGCCGGACGGCGACCTCCTACAATGAGCAGTTCTTC. The J gene is TRBJ2-1, the V gene TRBV7-2; D ambiguous. The CDR3 sequence is 15 residues long. From germline, CDR1 is SGHTA and CDR2 FQGNSA. The germline V and J ends were trimmed by 5 bases and 0 bases, with 11 bases remaining between them.

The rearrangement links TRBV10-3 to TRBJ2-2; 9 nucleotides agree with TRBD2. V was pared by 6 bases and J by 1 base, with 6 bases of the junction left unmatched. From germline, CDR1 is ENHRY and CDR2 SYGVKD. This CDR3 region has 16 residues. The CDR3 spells CAIRASGNLNTGELFF. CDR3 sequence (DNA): TGTGCCATCAGAGCTAGCGGGAACCTGAACACCGGGGAGCTGTTTTTT.

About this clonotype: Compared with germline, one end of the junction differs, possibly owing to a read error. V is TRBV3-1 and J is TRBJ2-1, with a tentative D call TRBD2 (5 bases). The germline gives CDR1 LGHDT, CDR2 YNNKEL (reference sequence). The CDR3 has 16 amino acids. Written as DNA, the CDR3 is TGTGCCGGCAGCCAACCGGGATCCACCTCCTACAATGAGCAGTTCTTC. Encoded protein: CAGSQPGSTSYNEQFF.

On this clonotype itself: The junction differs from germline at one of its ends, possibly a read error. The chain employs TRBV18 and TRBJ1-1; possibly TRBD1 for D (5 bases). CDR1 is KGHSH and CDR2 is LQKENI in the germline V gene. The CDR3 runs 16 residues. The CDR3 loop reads CVSSLRTGAQNTEAFF. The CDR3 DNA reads TGTGTCAGCTCCCTCCGGACCGGGGCCCAGAACACTGAAGCTTTCTTT.

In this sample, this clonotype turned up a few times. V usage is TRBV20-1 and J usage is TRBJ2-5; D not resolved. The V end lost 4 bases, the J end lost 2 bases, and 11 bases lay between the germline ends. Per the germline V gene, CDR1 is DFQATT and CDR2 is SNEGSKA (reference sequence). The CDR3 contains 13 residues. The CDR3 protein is CSATRPEQETQYF. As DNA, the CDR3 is TGCAGTGCTACCCGACCGGAACAAGAGACCCAGTACTTC.

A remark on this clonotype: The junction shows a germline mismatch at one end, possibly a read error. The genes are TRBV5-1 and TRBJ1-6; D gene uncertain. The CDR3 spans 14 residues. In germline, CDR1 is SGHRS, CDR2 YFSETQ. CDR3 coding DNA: TGCACCAGCAGCTTGGACGGTGATAATTCACCCCTCCACTTT. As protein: CTSSLDGDNSPLHF.

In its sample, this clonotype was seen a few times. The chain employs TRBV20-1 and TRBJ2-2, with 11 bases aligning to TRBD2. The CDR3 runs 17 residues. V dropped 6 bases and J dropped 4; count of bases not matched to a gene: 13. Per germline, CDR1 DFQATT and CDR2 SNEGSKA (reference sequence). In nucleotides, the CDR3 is TGCAGTGCCTCGGGACTAGCGGTCTCTAGGCGCACCGGGGAGCTGTTTTTT. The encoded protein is CSASGLAVSRRTGELFF.

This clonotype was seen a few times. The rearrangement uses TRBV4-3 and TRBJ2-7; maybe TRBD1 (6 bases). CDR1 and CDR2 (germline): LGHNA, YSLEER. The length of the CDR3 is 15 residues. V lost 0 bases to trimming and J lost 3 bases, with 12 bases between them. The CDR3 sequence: CASSQEIGTRYEQYF. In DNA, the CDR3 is TGCGCCAGCAGCCAAGAGATTGGGACACGCTACGAGCAGTACTTC.

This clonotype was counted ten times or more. CDR3 protein: CSVAGQYNYGYTF. The CDR3 nucleotides are TGCAGCGTTGCAGGACAATATAACTATGGCTACACCTTC. The rearrangement uses TRBV29-1 and TRBJ1-2; possibly TRBD1 for D (5 bases). There are 13 residues in the CDR3. The germline V gene has CDR1 SQVTM and CDR2 ANQGSEA. Trimming shortened V by 4 bases and J by 1 base, and 10 bases separated the two germline ends.

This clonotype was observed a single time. The CDR3, as DNA: TGTGCCAGCAGTGCTCCCCGGACAGTTGCTACGACTGAAGCTTTCTTT. Its protein product is CASSAPRTVATTEAFF. The chain has TRBV2 and TRBJ1-1; D may be TRBD1 (6 bases). The germline V gene encodes CDR1 SNHLY and CDR2 FYNNEI. The CDR3 has 16 residues. V was pared by 4 bases and J by 5 bases, with 20 bases between.

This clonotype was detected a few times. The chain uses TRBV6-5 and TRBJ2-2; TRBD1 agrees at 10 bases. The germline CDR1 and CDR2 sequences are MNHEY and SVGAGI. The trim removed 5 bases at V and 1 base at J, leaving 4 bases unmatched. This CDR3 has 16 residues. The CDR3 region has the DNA TGTGCCAGCAGTGGCAGGGACAGGGGGAACACCGGGGAGCTGTTTTTT. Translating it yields CASSGRDRGNTGELFF.

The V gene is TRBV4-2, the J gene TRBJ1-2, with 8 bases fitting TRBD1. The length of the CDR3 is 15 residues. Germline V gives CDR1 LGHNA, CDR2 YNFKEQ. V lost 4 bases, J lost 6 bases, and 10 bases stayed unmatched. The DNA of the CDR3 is TGTGCCAGCAGCCCGAGGGACAGGATTAAGGATGGCTACACCTTC. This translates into CASSPRDRIKDGYTF.

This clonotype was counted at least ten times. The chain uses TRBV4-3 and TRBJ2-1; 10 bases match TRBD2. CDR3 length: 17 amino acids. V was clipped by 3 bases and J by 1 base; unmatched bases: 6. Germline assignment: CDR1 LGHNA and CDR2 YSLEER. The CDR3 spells CASSQHLAGVSYNEQFF. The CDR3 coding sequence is TGCGCCAGCAGCCAGCACCTAGCGGGAGTTTCCTACAATGAGCAGTTCTTC.

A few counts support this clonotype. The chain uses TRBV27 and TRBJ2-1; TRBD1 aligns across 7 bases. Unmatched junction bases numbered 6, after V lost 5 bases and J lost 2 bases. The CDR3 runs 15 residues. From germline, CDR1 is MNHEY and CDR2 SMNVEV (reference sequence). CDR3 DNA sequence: TGTGCCAGCAGTGGGGACAGCGGTGCCTACAATGAGCAGTTCTTC. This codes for CASSGDSGAYNEQFF.

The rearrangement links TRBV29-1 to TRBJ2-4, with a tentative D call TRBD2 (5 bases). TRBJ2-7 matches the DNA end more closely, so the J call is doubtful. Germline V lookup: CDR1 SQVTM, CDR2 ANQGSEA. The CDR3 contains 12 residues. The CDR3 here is CSVDEGTYEQYF. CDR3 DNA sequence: TGCAGCGTTGATGAGGGAACCTACGAGCAGTACTTC.

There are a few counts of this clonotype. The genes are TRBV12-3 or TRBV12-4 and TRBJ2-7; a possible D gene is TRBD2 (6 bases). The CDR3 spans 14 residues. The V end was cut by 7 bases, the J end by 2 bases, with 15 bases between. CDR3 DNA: TGTGCCAGCACCCCGGGAGACATTACCTACGAGCAGTACTTC. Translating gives CASTPGDITYEQYF.

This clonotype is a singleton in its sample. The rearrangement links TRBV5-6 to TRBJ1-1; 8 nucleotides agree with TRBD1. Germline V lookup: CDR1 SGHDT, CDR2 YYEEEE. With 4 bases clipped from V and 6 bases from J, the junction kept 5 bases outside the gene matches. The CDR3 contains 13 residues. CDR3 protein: CASSMQGAAEAFF. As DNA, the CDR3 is TGTGCCAGCAGCATGCAGGGGGCCGCTGAAGCTTTCTTT. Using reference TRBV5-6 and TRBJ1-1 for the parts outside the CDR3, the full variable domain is DAGVTQSPTHLIKTRGQQVTLRCSPKSGHDTVSWYQQALGQGPQFIFQYYEEEERQRGNFPDRFSGHQFPNYSSELNVNALLLGDSALYLCASSMQGAAEAFFGQGTRLTVV.

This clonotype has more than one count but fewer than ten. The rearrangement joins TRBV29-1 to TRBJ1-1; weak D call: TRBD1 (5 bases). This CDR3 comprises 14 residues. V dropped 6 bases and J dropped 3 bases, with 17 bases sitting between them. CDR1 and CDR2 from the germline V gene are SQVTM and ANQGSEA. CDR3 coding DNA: TGCAGCGTCGTGCGCCGGTGGGGCGACACTGAAGCTTTCTTT. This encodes CSVVRRWGDTEAFF.

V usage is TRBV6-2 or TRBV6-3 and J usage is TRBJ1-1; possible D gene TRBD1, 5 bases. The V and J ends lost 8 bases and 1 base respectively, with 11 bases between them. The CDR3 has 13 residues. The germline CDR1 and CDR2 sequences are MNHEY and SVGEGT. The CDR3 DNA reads TGTGCCAGCCTGACAACAGGGAACACTGAAGCTTTCTTT. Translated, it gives CASLTTGNTEAFF.

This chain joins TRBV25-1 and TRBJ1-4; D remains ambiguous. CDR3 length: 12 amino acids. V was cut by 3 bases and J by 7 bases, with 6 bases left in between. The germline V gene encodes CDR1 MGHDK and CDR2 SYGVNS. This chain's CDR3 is CASSDIGEKLFF. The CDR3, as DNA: TGTGCCAGCAGTGATATTGGTGAAAAACTGTTTTTT.

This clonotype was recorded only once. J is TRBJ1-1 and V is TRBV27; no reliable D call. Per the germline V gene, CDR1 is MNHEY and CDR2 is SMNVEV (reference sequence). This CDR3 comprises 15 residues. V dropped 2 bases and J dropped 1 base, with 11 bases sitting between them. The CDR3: CASSLIGPQNTEAFF. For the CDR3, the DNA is TGTGCCAGCAGTTTAATTGGACCGCAGAACACTGAAGCTTTCTTT.

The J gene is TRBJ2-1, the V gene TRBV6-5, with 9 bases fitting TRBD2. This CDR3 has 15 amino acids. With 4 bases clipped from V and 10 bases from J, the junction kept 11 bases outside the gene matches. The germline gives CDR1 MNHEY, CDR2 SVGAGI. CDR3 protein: CASSLWLAGMGEQFF. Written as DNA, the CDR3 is TGTGCCAGCAGTTTGTGGCTAGCGGGAATGGGAGAGCAGTTCTTC.

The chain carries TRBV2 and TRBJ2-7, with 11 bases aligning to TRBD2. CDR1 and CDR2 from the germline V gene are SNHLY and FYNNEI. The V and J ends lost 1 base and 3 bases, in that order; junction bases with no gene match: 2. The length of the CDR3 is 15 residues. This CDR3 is CASSEVGLADYEQYF. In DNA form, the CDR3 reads TGTGCCAGCAGTGAAGTGGGACTAGCGGACTACGAGCAGTACTTC. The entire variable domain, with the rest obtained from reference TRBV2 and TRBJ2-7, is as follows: EPEVTQTPSHQVTQMGQEVILRCVPISNHLYFYWYRQILGQKVEFLVSFYNNEISEKSEIFDDQFSVERPDGSNFTLKIRSTKLEDSAMYFCASSEVGLADYEQYFGPGTRLTVT.

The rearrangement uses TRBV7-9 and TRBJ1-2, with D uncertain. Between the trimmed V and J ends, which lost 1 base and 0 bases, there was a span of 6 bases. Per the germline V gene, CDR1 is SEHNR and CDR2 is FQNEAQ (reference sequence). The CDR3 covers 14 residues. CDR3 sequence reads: CASSLEMTNYGYTF. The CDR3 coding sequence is TGTGCCAGCAGCTTAGAGATGACTAACTATGGCTACACCTTC.

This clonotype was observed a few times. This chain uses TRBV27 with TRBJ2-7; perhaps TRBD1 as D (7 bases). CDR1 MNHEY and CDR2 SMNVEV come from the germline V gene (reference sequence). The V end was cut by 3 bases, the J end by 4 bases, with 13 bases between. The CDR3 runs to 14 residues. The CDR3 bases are TGTGCCAGCAGTTTTTGGCAGGGGGGATACGAGCAGTACTTC. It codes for CASSFWQGGYEQYF.

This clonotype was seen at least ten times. The CDR3 loop reads CSVTETSYNEQFF. CDR3 bases: TGCAGTGTAACGGAAACTTCCTACAATGAGCAGTTCTTC. This chain connects TRBV20-1 to TRBJ2-1; D gene ambiguous. The CDR3 runs 13 residues. Germline assignment: CDR1 DFQATT and CDR2 SNEGSKA (reference sequence). V was trimmed by 7 bases and J by 1 base, leaving 11 bases between them.

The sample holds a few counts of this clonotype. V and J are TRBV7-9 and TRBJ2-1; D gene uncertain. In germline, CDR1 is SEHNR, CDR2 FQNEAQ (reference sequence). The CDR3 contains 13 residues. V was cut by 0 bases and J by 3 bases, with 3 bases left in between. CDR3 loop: CASSLAFYNEQFF. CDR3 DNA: TGTGCCAGCAGCTTAGCCTTCTACAATGAGCAGTTCTTC. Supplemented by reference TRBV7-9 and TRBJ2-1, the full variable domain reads DTGVSQNPRHKITKRGQNVTFRCDPISEHNRLYWYRQTLGQGPEFLTYFQNEAQLEKSRLLSDRFSAERPKGSFSTLEIQRTEQGDSAMYLCASSLAFYNEQFFGPGTRLTVL.